Listed below are T cell receptor beta chains from one sample, sequenced in a study of CXCR3-negative and CXCR3-positive naive CD8 T cells. TCRdb reworked the 5' RACE reads into one entry per CDR3 protein, no DNA. This repertoire includes fewer than 95,000 distinct CDR3 sequences. The sample consisted of naive CXCR3- CD8+ T cells from blood. The receptors stem from a human donor in good health. Some clones in this sample may be carry-over from other donors' samples. CDR3s include the opening cysteine and the closing phenylalanine or tryptophan.

V gene: TRBV2
J gene: TRBJ2-5
CDR3 protein: CASSPGQGRYQETQYF

V gene: TRBV5-1
J gene: TRBJ1-6
CDR3 protein: CASSLFMGQGNSPLHF

V gene: TRBV15
J gene: TRBJ1-1
CDR3 protein: CATSTRTNTEAFF

V gene: TRBV12-3/TRBV12-4
J gene: TRBJ2-7
CDR3 protein: CASSFGLIYEQYF

V gene: TRBV4-1
J gene: TRBJ2-7
CDR3 protein: CASSQGAFYEQYF

V gene: TRBV27
J gene: TRBJ1-1
CDR3 protein: CASQDNPNTEAFF

V gene: TRBV7-9
J gene: TRBJ1-2
CDR3 protein: CASIEEPGPGSYGYTF

V gene: TRBV20-1
J gene: TRBJ1-2
CDR3 protein: CSAGDRLGINYGYTF

V gene: TRBV5-1
J gene: TRBJ1-2
CDR3 protein: CASSLLGADGYTF

V gene: TRBV20-1
J gene: TRBJ2-7
CDR3 protein: CSALRDRVSYEQYF

V gene: TRBV29-1
J gene: TRBJ2-1
CDR3 protein: CSVWLAGGEQFF

V gene: TRBV7-9
J gene: TRBJ2-7
CDR3 protein: CASSPSSYEQYF

V gene: TRBV6-2/TRBV6-3
J gene: TRBJ1-5
CDR3 protein: CASSYSKGNQPQHF

V gene: TRBV5-1
J gene: TRBJ1-6
CDR3 protein: CASSLDTGRNSPLHF

V gene: TRBV4-3
J gene: TRBJ1-1
CDR3 protein: CASSQDGGSTEAFF

V gene: TRBV5-1
J gene: TRBJ2-7
CDR3 protein: CASSFGDQAPLEQYF

V gene: TRBV5-1
J gene: TRBJ1-1
CDR3 protein: CASSSSDRRPEAFF

V gene: TRBV6-1
J gene: TRBJ1-2
CDR3 protein: CASSVSTGGGYTF

V gene: TRBV5-5
J gene: TRBJ1-1
CDR3 protein: CASSLVPPGGVNTEAFF

V gene: TRBV30
J gene: TRBJ2-1
CDR3 protein: CAWSGDPYNEQFF

V gene: TRBV7-2
J gene: TRBJ2-7
CDR3 protein: CASSSTRTGVFGEQYF

V gene: TRBV2
J gene: TRBJ1-1
CDR3 protein: CASSGPGPEAFF

V gene: TRBV5-1
J gene: TRBJ2-7
CDR3 protein: CASSYISGYEQYF

V gene: TRBV29-1
J gene: TRBJ1-1
CDR3 protein: CSAPKGNTEAFF

V gene: TRBV29-1
J gene: TRBJ2-6
CDR3 protein: CSVEPRPGVLTF

V gene: TRBV23-1
J gene: TRBJ2-7
CDR3 protein: CASPYWEGTYEQYF

V gene: TRBV10-1
J gene: TRBJ2-3
CDR3 protein: CASSDGDFTDTQYF

V gene: TRBV29-1
J gene: TRBJ2-2
CDR3 protein: CSVWRGNTGELFF

V gene: TRBV5-1
J gene: TRBJ2-1
CDR3 protein: CASSPGTSGLEQFF

V gene: TRBV30
J gene: TRBJ1-1
CDR3 protein: CAWAEQALNTEAFF

V gene: TRBV19
J gene: TRBJ2-1
CDR3 protein: CASSIVRSNEQFF

V gene: TRBV3-1
J gene: TRBJ1-2
CDR3 protein: CASSQETGYTF

V gene: TRBV29-1
J gene: TRBJ1-2
CDR3 protein: CSAGTGEDGYTF

V gene: TRBV28
J gene: TRBJ2-7
CDR3 protein: CASSYGRPYEQYF

V gene: TRBV7-9
J gene: TRBJ1-1
CDR3 protein: CASSPRDRGTEAFF

V gene: TRBV5-4
J gene: TRBJ1-4
CDR3 protein: CASSWGSGGEEKLFF

V gene: TRBV28
J gene: TRBJ2-7
CDR3 protein: CASGPLAEGYEQYF

V gene: TRBV29-1
J gene: TRBJ1-1
CDR3 protein: CSVVGAENTEAFF

V gene: TRBV6-4
J gene: TRBJ2-1
CDR3 protein: CASSDLEGSYEQFF

V gene: TRBV7-8
J gene: TRBJ2-3
CDR3 protein: CASSLGPSRVNTQYF

V gene: TRBV7-2
J gene: TRBJ2-7
CDR3 protein: CASSLLSGAANEQYF

V gene: TRBV5-1
J gene: TRBJ1-2
CDR3 protein: CASGETGTGIYGYTF

V gene: TRBV6-2/TRBV6-3
J gene: TRBJ2-1
CDR3 protein: CASSLVSGDYNEQFF

V gene: TRBV2
J gene: TRBJ2-1
CDR3 protein: CASKPTANHYNEQFF

V gene: TRBV21-1
J gene: TRBJ1-1
CDR3 protein: CASSKACGDPNTEAFF